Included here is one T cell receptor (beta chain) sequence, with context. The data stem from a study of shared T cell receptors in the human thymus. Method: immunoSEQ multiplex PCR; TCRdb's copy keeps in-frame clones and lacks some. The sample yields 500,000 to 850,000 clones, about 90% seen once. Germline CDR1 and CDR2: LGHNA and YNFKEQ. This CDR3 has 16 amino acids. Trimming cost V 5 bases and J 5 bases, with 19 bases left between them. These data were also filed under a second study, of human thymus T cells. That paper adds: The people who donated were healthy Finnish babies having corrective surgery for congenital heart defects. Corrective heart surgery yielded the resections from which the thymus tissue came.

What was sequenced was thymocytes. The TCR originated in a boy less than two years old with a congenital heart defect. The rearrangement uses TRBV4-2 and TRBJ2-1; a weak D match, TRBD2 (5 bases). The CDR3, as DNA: TGTGCCAGCAGCGGCCGGGGAAGGTTACGAGACAATGAGCAGTTCTTC. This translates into CASSGRGRLRDNEQFF.